This T cell receptor (beta chain) appears in the sequencing data of a study of T-cell reconstitution after alpha-beta-depleted transplantation in children. Study-level results: T-cell counts and diversity at one year post-transplant came mainly from newly produced T cells.

Germline assignment: CDR1 MNHEY and CDR2 SMNVEV (reference sequence). The CDR3 has 16 residues. The V end was cut by 5 bases, the J end by 2 bases, with 13 bases between. This clonotype was picked up many times. The antigen remains unidentified. It was with unique molecular identifiers that the TCRbeta library was prepared. One entry per CDR3 protein, called by TCRdb with MiXCR from the PCR reads. The top ten clones hold approximately 2.1% of a sample with hundreds of thousands of distinct CDR3 sequences, 10% to 15% of them seen once. The chain uses TRBV27 and TRBJ2-6; no reliable D call. This TCR came from a male patient aged 10 to 17 who had a stem cell transplant for acute myeloid leukemia, so the T cells may come from the graft donor. This specimen was PBMCs, mostly from graft donor cells, taken 360 days after TCRalphabeta/CD19-depleted stem cell transplant. The DNA of the CDR3 is TGTGCCAGCAGTCCCGGAGTGGGCGCTGGGGCCAACGTCCTGACTTTC. Its translation: CASSPGVGAGANVLTF.